This T cell receptor beta chain comes out of a study of T cells in Graves' hyperthyroidism and ophthalmopathy (dated by TCRdb to about 2019). Study-level background: Peripheral blood was collected at initial diagnosis, before any treatment. A discovery cohort of about a hundred patients, roughly 43 with Graves' ophthalmopathy and approximately 55 with stable Graves' hyperthyroidism, was used to find distinguishing TCR V-J signatures. Prospective prediction of ophthalmopathy was tested in an independent validation cohort consisting of roughly 19 hyperthyroidism patients and some 17 patients who later progressed to ophthalmopathy. For training and testing, the approximately 97 patients in the discovery cohort were randomly divided in a 7:3 ratio. The study also compared thyroid tissue and blood T-cell repertoires from roughly six Graves' hyperthyroidism patients. Following sampling, methimazole starting at 30 mg daily was given to hyperthyroidism patients, and high-dose intravenous methylprednisolone was given to ophthalmopathy patients. The paper reports TCR Vbeta CDR3 sequencing of 140 or so peripheral blood samples: around 45 ophthalmopathy, roughly 80 hyperthyroidism and 17 progressor patients.

Stable Graves' hyperthyroidism was defined as the absence of progression to ophthalmopathy over 18 months of follow-up. Hyperthyroidism patients were newly diagnosed, had a disease duration of under 2 months, and were aged 18 to 65 years. Exclusion was applied to patients with uncontrolled infections, other autoimmune diseases, pregnancy or lactation. Clinical symptoms, serum thyroxine and TRAb, thyroid ultrasound, and orbital computed tomography formed the basis for the diagnoses. Ficoll-Paque density gradient centrifugation was used to isolate PBMCs from 9.5 to 10 ml of fresh peripheral blood. Total RNA was extracted using Trizol reagent, and RNA quality was assessed on an Agilent 2100 Bioanalyzer. TCR beta CDR3 regions were amplified from RNA transcripts. The TCR CDR3 was subjected to a first round of RT-PCR using the HTBI primer set and the Qiagen OneStep RT-PCR kit. A second multiplex PCR round built the libraries, followed by size selection and purification. Sequencing of the libraries was done on an Illumina HiSeq2000 using paired-end 100 bp reads. From the authors' description of their analysis: SOAPnuke was used to process the raw data, removing reads that contained adapters or uncalled bases, had a mean Phred below 15, or lacked an exact match to the constant primer or identifier. COPE v1.2.5 was used to merge high-quality paired reads, and clonotypes were defined as unique nucleotide sequences. MiTCR v1.1 was used to align the clonotypes against IMGT TRBV, TRBD and TRBJ reference segments. Only V-J combinations with frequency above 0.0001, covering about 99% of repertoires, were analysed. The TCS score was defined as the ratio of F50 (clonal expansion) to E x V (chaos), calculated using BLOSUM62-based TCRdist between CDR3 peptides within each V-J. Welch's t-statistics and random forest reduced 500 to 550 V-J features to about 12, which were used in a naive Bayes classifier (R e1071). TCRdb ran its own pipeline on the public reads, namely fastp trimming at Q25 and MiXCR clone calling, and kept in-frame beta chains. Here each entry gathers all rows of one CDR3 protein and keeps the most common genes and DNA. None of the V and J calls come from the authors' own analysis; TCRdb made them. The sample includes more than 350,000 distinct CDR3 sequences, with around 14% observed a single time. The ten top clones hold approximately 30% of the sample.

What the work shows at the level of the full study, not this receptor alone: During validation, the model predicted progression to ophthalmopathy a median of approximately 7 months ahead of onset, with around 71% sensitivity and about 72% specificity. Sample size was not statistically predetermined, and investigators were not blinded to group allocation. A 13 V-J signature model separated ophthalmopathy from stable hyperthyroidism, with just over 85% sensitivity and 81% to 83% specificity in cross-validation and 80%/75% in testing. Most expanded thyroid clonotypes (frequency above 0.001) were also found in blood, which suggests that blood repertoires may mirror thyroid immune responses.

Notes on this clonotype: Its antigen is not yet known. No base-level quality is on record; no much larger clone is a single base apart.

The CDR3 covers 15 residues, taking in both the cysteine and the phenylalanine. The retained sequence is limited to the CDR3, 45 bases, with the frame set at the first base. The germline V gene (reference sequence) gives CDR1 as DFQATT and CDR2 as SNEGSKA. Trimmed from V: 6 bases; trimmed from J: 1 base; junction bases lacking a gene match: 10. The origin of this receptor is a woman aged 30 to 39 with Graves' hyperthyroidism. Sequenced input: blood. Rearrangement joined TRBV20-1 to TRBJ2-3; 7 of the junction bases match TRBD1. The CDR3 is CSADLGGAGTDTQYF. The bases are TGCAGTGCGGACCTAGGGGGCGCCGGCACAGATACGCAGTATTTT.